The rows below give T cell receptor beta chains drawn from one sample of a study of T cells expressing NK-cell markers. Reanalyzing the 5' RACE reads, TCRdb keeps one entry per CDR3 protein, without DNA. The sample has about 180,000 distinct CDR3 sequences. The sample consisted of blood T cells: a sorted CD56 or NKG2C T cell subset, CD4+ or CD8+ T cells, or bulk PBMC T cells (not recorded which). Receptors originate from a man aged 18-75 years in good health. The CDR3 runs from the conserved cysteine through the conserved F or W. Fields, in order: J gene, V gene, CDR3 protein.

>TRBJ2-7|TRBV19
CASSPLDGYEQYF
>TRBJ1-3|TRBV27
CASRKFPSDSASGNTIYF
>TRBJ1-3|TRBV29-1
CSVDVEGTPGNTIYF
>TRBJ2-5|TRBV7-6
CASSLEAEETQYF
>TRBJ2-1|TRBV5-6
CASSEGLAAYNEQFF
>TRBJ2-7|TRBV5-5
CASSLERRSGHEQYF
>TRBJ2-1|TRBV7-2
CASSSDRVNEQFF
>TRBJ2-5|TRBV3-1
CASSQDRTSLGQETQYF
>TRBJ2-1|TRBV15
CATSRPGTSGGAVMDEQFF
>TRBJ2-2|TRBV18
CASSMTEAGELFF
>TRBJ1-1|TRBV3-1
CASSQEWRERTEAFF
>TRBJ2-3|TRBV7-6
CASSSPSGGNTDTQYF
>TRBJ1-2|TRBV5-4
CASSLALGGIGAYGYTF
>TRBJ2-3|TRBV11-2
CASSFAGSTDTQYF
>TRBJ2-7|TRBV27
CASSIYLGTGYHEQYF
>TRBJ2-3|TRBV15
CATSRDQGPAHGTDTQYF
>TRBJ2-3|TRBV19
CASSIPRFGLGTDTQYF
>TRBJ2-7|TRBV11-2
CASSETSGDYEQYF
>TRBJ1-1|TRBV12-3/TRBV12-4
CASSLRGRAEAFF
>TRBJ1-6|TRBV27
CASSSGTGSNSPLHF
>TRBJ2-2|TRBV10-3
CAISEKGAGELFF
>TRBJ2-5|TRBV5-1
CASSLPYQETQYF